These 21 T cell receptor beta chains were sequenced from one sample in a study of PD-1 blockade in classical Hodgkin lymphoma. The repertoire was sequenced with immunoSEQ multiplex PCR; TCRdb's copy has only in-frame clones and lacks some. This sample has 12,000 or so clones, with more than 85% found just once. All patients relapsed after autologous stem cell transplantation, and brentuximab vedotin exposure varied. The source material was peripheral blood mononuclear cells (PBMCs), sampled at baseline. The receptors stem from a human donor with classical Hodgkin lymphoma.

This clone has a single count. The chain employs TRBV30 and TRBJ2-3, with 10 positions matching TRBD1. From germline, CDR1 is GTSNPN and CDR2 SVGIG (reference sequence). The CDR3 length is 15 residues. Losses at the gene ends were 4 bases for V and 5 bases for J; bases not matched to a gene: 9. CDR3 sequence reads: CAWTVTGGRGDTQYF. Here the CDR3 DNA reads TGTGCCTGGACCGTGACAGGGGGCAGAGGAGATACGCAGTATTTT.

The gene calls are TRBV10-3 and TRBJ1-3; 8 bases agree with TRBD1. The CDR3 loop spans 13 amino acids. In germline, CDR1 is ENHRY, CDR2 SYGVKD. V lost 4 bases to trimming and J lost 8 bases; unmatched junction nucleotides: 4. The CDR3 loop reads CAISGTGRDTIYF. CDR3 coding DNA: TGTGCCATCAGTGGGACAGGGAGGGACACCATATATTTT.

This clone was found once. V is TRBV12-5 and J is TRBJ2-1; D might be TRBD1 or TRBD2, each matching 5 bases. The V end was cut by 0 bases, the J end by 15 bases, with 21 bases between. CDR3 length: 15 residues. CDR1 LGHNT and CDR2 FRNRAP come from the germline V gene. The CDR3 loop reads CASGLVLGTPKKPFF. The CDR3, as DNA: TGTGCTAGTGGTTTGGTACTGGGGACCCCTAAGAAACCGTTCTTC.

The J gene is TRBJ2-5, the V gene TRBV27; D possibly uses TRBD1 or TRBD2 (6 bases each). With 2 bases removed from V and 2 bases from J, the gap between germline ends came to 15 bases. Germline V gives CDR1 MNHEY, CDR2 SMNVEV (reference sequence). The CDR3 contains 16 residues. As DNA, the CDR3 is TGTGCCAGCAGTTTAGGTCCGGGGGCAGCACAAGAGACCCAGTACTTC. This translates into CASSLGPGAAQETQYF.

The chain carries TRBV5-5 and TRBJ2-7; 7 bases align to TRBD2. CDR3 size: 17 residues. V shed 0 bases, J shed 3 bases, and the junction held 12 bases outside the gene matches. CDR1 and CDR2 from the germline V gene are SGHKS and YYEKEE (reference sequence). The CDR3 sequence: CASSLGAVGSGYYEQYF. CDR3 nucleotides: TGTGCCAGCAGCTTGGGGGCAGTAGGTAGCGGGTACTACGAGCAGTACTTC.

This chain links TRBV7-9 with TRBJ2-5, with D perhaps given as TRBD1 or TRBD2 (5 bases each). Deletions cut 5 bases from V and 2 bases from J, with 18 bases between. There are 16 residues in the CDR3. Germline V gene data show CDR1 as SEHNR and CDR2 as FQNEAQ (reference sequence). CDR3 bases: TGTGCCAGCAGCCGCGCCTCCGGGACGGCTCAAGAGACCCAGTACTTC. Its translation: CASSRASGTAQETQYF.

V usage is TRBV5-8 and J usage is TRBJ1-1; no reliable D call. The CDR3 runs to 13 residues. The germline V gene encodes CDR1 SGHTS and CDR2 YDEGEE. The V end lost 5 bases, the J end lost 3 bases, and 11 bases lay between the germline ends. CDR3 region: CASRYDLYTEAFF. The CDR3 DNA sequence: TGTGCCAGCAGGTATGATCTGTACACTGAAGCTTTCTTT.

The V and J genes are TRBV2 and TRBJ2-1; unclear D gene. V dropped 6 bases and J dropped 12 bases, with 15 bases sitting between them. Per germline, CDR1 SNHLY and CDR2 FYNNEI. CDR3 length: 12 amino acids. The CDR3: CASRIHHSGQFF. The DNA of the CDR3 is TGTGCCAGCAGAATACATCACTCGGGGCAGTTCTTC.

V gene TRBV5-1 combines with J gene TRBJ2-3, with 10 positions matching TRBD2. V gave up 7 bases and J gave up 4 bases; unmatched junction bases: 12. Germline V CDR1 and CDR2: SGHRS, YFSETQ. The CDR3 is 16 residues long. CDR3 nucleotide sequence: TGCGCCAGCTCGAAAGATGGGCTAGCGGGAGCAGATACGCAGTATTTT. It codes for CASSKDGLAGADTQYF.

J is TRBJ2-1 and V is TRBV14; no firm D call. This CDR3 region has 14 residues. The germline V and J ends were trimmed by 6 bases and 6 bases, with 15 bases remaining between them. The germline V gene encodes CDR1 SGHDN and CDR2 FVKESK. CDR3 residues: CASSKGQMSNEQFF. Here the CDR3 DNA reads TGTGCCAGCAGTAAGGGCCAAATGTCCAATGAGCAGTTCTTC.

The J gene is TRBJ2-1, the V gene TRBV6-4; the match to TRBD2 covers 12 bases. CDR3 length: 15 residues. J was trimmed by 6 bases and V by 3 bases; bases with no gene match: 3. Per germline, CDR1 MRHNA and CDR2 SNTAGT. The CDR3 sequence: CASSETSGGLNEQFF. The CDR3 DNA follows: TGTGCCAGCAGTGAGACTAGCGGGGGACTCAATGAGCAGTTCTTC.

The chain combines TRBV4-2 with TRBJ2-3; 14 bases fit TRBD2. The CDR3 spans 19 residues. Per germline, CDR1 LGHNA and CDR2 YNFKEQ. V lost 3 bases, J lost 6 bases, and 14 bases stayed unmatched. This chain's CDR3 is CASSHGLAGGPIIKDTQYF. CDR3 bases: TGTGCCAGCAGCCATGGACTAGCGGGGGGTCCTATCATTAAGGATACGCAGTATTTT.

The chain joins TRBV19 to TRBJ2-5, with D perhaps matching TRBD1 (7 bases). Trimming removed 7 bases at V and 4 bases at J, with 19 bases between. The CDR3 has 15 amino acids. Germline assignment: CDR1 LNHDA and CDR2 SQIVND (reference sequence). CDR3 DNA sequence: TGTGCCAGTACCCCATCCAGACAGGGAGGAGAGACCCAGTACTTC. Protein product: CASTPSRQGGETQYF.

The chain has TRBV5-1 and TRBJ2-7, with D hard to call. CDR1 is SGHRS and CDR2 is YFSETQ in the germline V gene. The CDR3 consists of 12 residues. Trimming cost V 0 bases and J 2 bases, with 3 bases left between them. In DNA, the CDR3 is TGCGCCAGCAGCTTGGGCACCTACGAGCAGTACTTC. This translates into CASSLGTYEQYF.

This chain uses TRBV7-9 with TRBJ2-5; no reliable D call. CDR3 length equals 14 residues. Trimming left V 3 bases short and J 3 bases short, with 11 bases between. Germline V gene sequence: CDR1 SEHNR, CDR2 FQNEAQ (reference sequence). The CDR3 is CASSLFGHEETQYF. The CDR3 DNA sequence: TGTGCCAGCAGCTTGTTTGGGCACGAAGAGACCCAGTACTTC. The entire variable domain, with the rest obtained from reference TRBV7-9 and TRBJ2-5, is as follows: DTGVSQNPRHKITKRGQNVTFRCDPISEHNRLYWYRQTLGQGPEFLTYFQNEAQLEKSRLLSDRFSAERPKGSFSTLEIQRTEQGDSAMYLCASSLFGHEETQYFGPGTRLLVL.

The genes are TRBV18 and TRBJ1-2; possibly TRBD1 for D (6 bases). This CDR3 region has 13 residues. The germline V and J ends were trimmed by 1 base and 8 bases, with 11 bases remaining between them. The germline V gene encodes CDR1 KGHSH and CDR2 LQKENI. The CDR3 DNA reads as TGTGCCAGCTCACCACAAGGACAGTCGGGCTACACCTTC. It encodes CASSPQGQSGYTF.

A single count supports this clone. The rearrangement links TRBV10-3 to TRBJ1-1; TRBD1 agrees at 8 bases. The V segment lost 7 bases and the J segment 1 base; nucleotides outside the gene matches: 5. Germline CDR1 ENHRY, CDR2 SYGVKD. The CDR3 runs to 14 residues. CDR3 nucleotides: TGTGCCATCAAAAAGGACAGGGCGAACACTGAAGCTTTCTTT. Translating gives CAIKKDRANTEAFF.

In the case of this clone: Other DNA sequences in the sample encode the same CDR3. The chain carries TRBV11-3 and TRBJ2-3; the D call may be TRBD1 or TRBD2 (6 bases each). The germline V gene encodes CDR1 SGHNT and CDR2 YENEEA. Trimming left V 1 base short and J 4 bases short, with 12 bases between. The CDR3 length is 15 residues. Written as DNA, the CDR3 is TGTGCCAGCAGCTTAGTGGGGGGCCGGCCAGATACGCAGTATTTT. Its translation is CASSLVGGRPDTQYF.

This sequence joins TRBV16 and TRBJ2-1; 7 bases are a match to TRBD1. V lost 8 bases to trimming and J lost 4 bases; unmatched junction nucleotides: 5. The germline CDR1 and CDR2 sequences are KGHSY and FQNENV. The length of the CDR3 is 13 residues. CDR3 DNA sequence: TGTGCCAGCCGGGACAGCACATACAATGAGCAGTTCTTC. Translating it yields CASRDSTYNEQFF.

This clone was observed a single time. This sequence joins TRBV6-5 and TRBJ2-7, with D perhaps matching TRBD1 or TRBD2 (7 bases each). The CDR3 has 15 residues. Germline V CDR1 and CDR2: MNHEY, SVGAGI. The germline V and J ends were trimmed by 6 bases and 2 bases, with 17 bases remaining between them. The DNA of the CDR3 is TGTGCCAGCAGCCGAGACAGGGAGGGAACCTACGAGCAGTACTTC. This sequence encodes CASSRDREGTYEQYF.

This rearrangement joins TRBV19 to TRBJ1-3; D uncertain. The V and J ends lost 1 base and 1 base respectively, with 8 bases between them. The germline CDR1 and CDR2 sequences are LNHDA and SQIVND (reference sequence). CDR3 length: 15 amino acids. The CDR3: CASSIGEDSGNTIYF. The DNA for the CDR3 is TGTGCCAGTAGTATAGGGGAGGATTCTGGAAACACCATATATTTT.